The 6 T cell receptor beta chains given below trace back to one sample, sequenced in a study of T-cell reconstitution after alpha-beta-depleted transplantation in children. Using unique molecular identifiers, the investigators prepared the TCRbeta library. TCRdb used MiXCR to reprocess the PCR reads, holding one entry per CDR3 protein. The table lists about 610,000 distinct CDR3 sequences, 10% to 13% of them singletons. Material: PBMCs from the stem cell graft donor, obtained from the stem cell graft. The receptors here all came from a human donor who donated a stem cell graft to a child with acute myeloid leukemia.

This chain joins TRBV7-6 and TRBJ1-2; TRBD1 is a possible D gene (5 bases). Trimming left V 5 bases short and J 3 bases short, with 16 bases between. Germline CDR1 and CDR2: SGHVS and FNYEAQ. The CDR3 has 15 residues. CDR3: CASSRGGAGDYGYTF. The CDR3 DNA reads TGTGCCAGCAGCCGCGGCGGGGCTGGCGACTATGGCTACACCTTC.

This clonotype was picked up a small number of times. The V and J genes are TRBV20-1 and TRBJ2-7; TRBD2 might be the D (5 bases). Germline assignment: CDR1 DFQATT and CDR2 SNEGSKA (reference sequence). The CDR3 extends over 15 amino acids. The V gene lost 3 bases and the J gene lost 0 bases, with 15 bases spanning the gap. As DNA, the CDR3 is TGCAGTGCTAGGGACGGACTGGGGAGCTCCTACGAGCAGTACTTC. It specifies CSARDGLGSSYEQYF.

In this sample, this clonotype turned up many times. CDR3 sequence (DNA): TGCAGTGCTAGAGATATGACTAGCGGGAGTCTGGGTACGCAGTATTTT. Translated, it gives CSARDMTSGSLGTQYF. The chain has TRBV20-1 and TRBJ2-3; 12 bases match TRBD2. Germline CDR1 reads DFQATT; CDR2 reads SNEGSKA (reference sequence). The CDR3 length is 16 residues. V lost 0 bases and J lost 8; bases outside the gene matches: 9.

CDR3 region: CASSYRTGEYEQYF. The CDR3 DNA follows: TGCGCCAGCAGCTATAGGACAGGGGAATACGAGCAGTACTTC. This chain uses TRBV4-3 with TRBJ2-7, with TRBD1 matching over 9 bases. The V segment lost 5 bases and the J segment 4 bases; nucleotides outside the gene matches: 6. CDR3 length: 14 amino acids. The germline V gene has CDR1 LGHNA and CDR2 YSLEER.

J is TRBJ1-5 and V is TRBV20-1, with 12 bases identical to TRBD1. CDR1 and CDR2 (germline): DFQATT, SNEGSKA (reference sequence). Germline trimming cut 1 base from V and 2 bases from J; bases unmatched to any gene: 15. This CDR3 region has 20 residues. The CDR3 is CSARVDRSLGQGAGNQPQHF. The CDR3 DNA reads as TGCAGTGCTAGAGTCGATCGAAGCCTGGGACAGGGGGCAGGCAATCAGCCCCAGCATTTT.

The chain combines TRBV6-5 with TRBJ2-1, with TRBD2 as a possible D gene (5 bases). The V and J ends lost 0 bases and 2 bases respectively, with 8 bases between them. The CDR3 consists of 15 residues. The V gene's germline CDR1 is MNHEY and CDR2 SVGAGI. CDR3 DNA sequence: TGTGCCAGCAGTTACTCGAGCGGTGCCTACAATGAGCAGTTCTTC. Its translation is CASSYSSGAYNEQFF.